The present T cell receptor beta chain was sequenced within a study of shared clonotypes between healthy human individuals (dated by TCRdb to the early 2020s). With regard to the full study: Three men and two women, aged 18 to 49 years, made up the cohort. For each donor, three plates each were used for CD4 naive and CD4 memory, two plates were used for CD8 naive, and one plate was used for CD8 memory. Blood TCR repertoires of roughly five healthy adults were deeply sequenced to estimate repertoire size and the extent of clonotype sharing between individuals. Different laboratories and diverse techniques were used to prepare libraries and sequence TCR repertoires, to increase sequencing depth and limit assay-specific biases. Per donor, leukapheresis produced somewhere between about 0.8 and 9.5 billion PBMCs.

For CDR1 and CDR2, the germline V gene lists KGHSH and LQKENI. Compared with germline, V lacks 5 bases and J lacks 3 bases; bases without a gene match: 7. The CDR3 covers 15 residues, taking in both the cysteine and the phenylalanine. The retained sequence is limited to the CDR3, 45 bases, with the frame set at the first base. TCR CDR3 regions were amplified from genomic DNA by multiplex PCR using the deep immunoSEQ assay. For each cell subset, the extracted genomic DNA was distributed evenly across all wells of several immunoSEQ 96-well plates, and each plate served as one replicate. For sorted subsets, approximately 190 ng of genomic DNA, equivalent to about 30,000 T cell genomes, went into each replicate PCR. The purified libraries were quantified using a Qubit 3.0 fluorometer, sized with a Bioanalyzer 2100, and then quantified again using the KAPA Library Quantification kit. Every immunoSEQ 96-well plate was sequenced on a separate single-read 150-cycle Illumina NextSeq 550 flow cell. From the authors' description of their analysis: Because the immunoSEQ output included only junctional sequences and no quality scores, the filtering could not be the same as the filtering used for full-length reads. Sequences were annotated with PyIR, a Python wrapper for IgBLAST v1.9, and V/J genes and CDR3 were assigned using IMGT germline references. Reads were removed for weak V/J assignments (E-value above 1e-6), missing CDR3, stop codons, out-of-frame junctions, or ambiguous translated residues. V3J clonotypes were defined as sequences sharing an identical inferred V gene, J gene, and CDR3 amino acid sequence. Percentage overlap between repertoires was computed as shared unique clonotypes divided by the size of the smaller repertoire. Repertoire richness was assessed with RTK rarefaction, the Chao1 estimator, and Recon v2.1 estimates of unobserved clonotypes. Generation probabilities for all TCRbeta clonotypes obtained by the gDNA method from a handful of donors were computed using OLGA. TCRdb holds this immuneACCESS table with in-frame rearrangements only. Some clones are missing; in checked studies, unresolved V genes explain under half, and the rest has no known cause. V, J and clone size are taken as reported in that table, and D and trimming were inferred from the DNA itself. The sample includes millions of clones, with over 85% observed a single time. The ten most abundant clones make up 0.85% to 1.3% of the sample.

General findings and caveats noted by the study authors: Clonotypes shared by all four sorted-subset donors showed higher generation probabilities than non-shared clonotypes. Based on pairwise subsampling, the degree of clonotype sharing among donors was expected to be affected by sequencing depth. Incomplete sequencing was indicated by rarefaction of sorted-subset datasets, despite the large sequencing depth. Estimated clonotype richness was generally larger for naive than for memory subsets. Sharing across four donors was observed for around 5% of naive CD4, around 3.5% of naive CD8, over 2% of memory CD4, and roughly 0.4% of memory CD8 clonotypes. Because the study included only a small number of donors, the genetic and exposure-history diversity represented was limited. Sampling was restricted to blood, and TCR repertoires in tissues likely differ from the TCR repertoires found in blood.

CD8 naive samples were CD45RO-negative cells positively selected for CCR7, giving a CD45RA+CCR7+ population that excluded TemRA cells. Donors were healthy HIV-negative adults with no recently reported acute infections or vaccinations. Every donor was a Caucasian adult living in Nashville, Tennessee, USA. Blood was obtained by leukapheresis, after which PBMCs were separated by Ficoll-Histopaque density gradient centrifugation and cryopreserved in liquid nitrogen vapor phase. Purity and quantity of every magnetically sorted T cell population were checked by analytical flow cytometry. Genomic DNA was isolated from every sorted fraction and measured by UV absorbance on a Nanodrop 2000c. Concerning this clone itself: The specificity of this receptor is unknown. The input lacks base qualities; no much larger clone sits a single base away.

This chain is built from TRBV18 and TRBJ2-1; 7 nucleotides in the junction match TRBD2. The sequence was collected from a man between 18 and 35 years old in good health. The specimen sequenced was naive CD8+ T cells sorted from blood. The cell subset or site label, as the study defines it: CD45RA+CCR7+. The sequence in DNA is TGTGCCAGCTCATCCCCTAGCGGAGACTACAATGAGCAGTTCTTC. The encoded protein is CASSSPSGDYNEQFF.